This T cell receptor (beta chain) was documented in a study of glioma-infiltrating T cells after dendritic cell vaccination. General observations from the study: Higher TCR clonality did not directly relate to longer survival.

A word on this clone: Its antigen is as yet unknown.

Primers: 60 V beta forward and 13 J beta reverse. Sequencing used immunoSEQ multiplex PCR; TCRdb keeps in-frame clones, though not all of them. The table shows more than 60,000 clones, with around 86% occurring only once. Germline CDR1 and CDR2: SGHRS and YFSETQ. The CDR3 has 15 residues. Trimming pared 4 bases from V and 6 bases from J, leaving 20 bases between. No glioblastoma patient carried an isocitrate dehydrogenase mutation. The chain carries TRBV5-1 and TRBJ2-7, with a weak D call TRBD2 (7 bases). This sample comprised blood, obtained before dendritic cell vaccination. The origin of this receptor is a human donor with glioblastoma. The CDR3 DNA reads as TGCGCCAGCAGCGCGGGAGCAGGGGTGAGATCCGAGCAGTACTTC. Amino acids: CASSAGAGVRSEQYF. Full variable domain (missing parts from reference TRBV5-1 and TRBJ2-7): KAGVTQTPRYLIKTRGQQVTLSCSPISGHRSVSWYQQTPGQGLQFLFEYFSETQRNKGNFPGRFSGRQFSNSRSEMNVSTLELGDSALYLCASSAGAGVRSEQYFGPGTRLTVT.